This is a list of T cell receptor beta chains from one sample in a study of T cells in Graves' hyperthyroidism and ophthalmopathy. In TCRdb, the multiplex PCR reads were re-called with MiXCR into one record per CDR3 protein. The sample records around 340,000 distinct CDR3 sequences, about 20% being singletons. The specimen was blood. The origin of the receptors is a woman between 50 and 59 years old with Graves' hyperthyroidism. Each CDR3 is given with its conserved first and last residue. A D gene is named only where the DNA matches it firmly. Some rows mark clone size as missing; the rest say once, few, many or name a class of expanded clone.

>TRBJ2-1|TRBD2|many|TRBV7-2
TGTGCCAGCAGCCATAGCGGGACTTCCAGGAATGAGCAGTTCTTC
CASSHSGTSRNEQFF
>TRBJ1-6|.|few|TRBV5-1
TGCGCCAGCAGGGAAGGGAGTGATTCACCCCTCCACTTT
CASREGSDSPLHF
>TRBJ2-2|TRBD2|.|TRBV12-3/TRBV12-4
TGTGCCAGCAGGCCCTCAGCGGGAGGAGGGACCGGGGAGCTGTTTTTT
CASRPSAGGGTGELFF
>TRBJ1-6|.|few|TRBV6-5
TGTGCCAGCAGTTACAGTCTCCGGGGGTCACCCCTCCACTTT
CASSYSLRGSPLHF
>TRBJ2-5|TRBD1|.|TRBV28
TGTGCCAGCAGTTCCGACAGGGGGCGAGAGACCCAGTACTTC
CASSSDRGRETQYF
>TRBJ2-1|TRBD2|few|TRBV7-9
TGTGCCAGCAGCTTTAGCGGGAGTCTCTACAATGAGCAGTTCTTC
CASSFSGSLYNEQFF
>TRBJ2-3|.|.|TRBV27
TGTGCCAGCAGCCAAGACCCGACAGGCGAAACTAGCACAGATACGCAGTATTTT
CASSQDPTGETSTDTQYF
>TRBJ2-7|.|.|TRBV29-1
TGCAGCGTTCTAGGGGGGCAGGGGCAGGCCGAGCAGTACTTC
CSVLGGQGQAEQYF
>TRBJ2-3|.|once|TRBV9
TGTGCCAGCAGCGTACAGCCGTTGACAGCCGCGCAGTATTTT
CASSVQPLTAAQYF
>TRBJ2-5|TRBD2|.|TRBV9
TGTGCCAGCAGCCCCCGGGGACTAGTTCCCCAGTACTTC
CASSPRGLVPQYF
>TRBJ2-1|TRBD2|.|TRBV2
TGTGCCAGCAGGGTGAGGACTAGCGGGGCCACGTCCTACAATGAGCAGTTCTTC
CASRVRTSGATSYNEQFF
>TRBJ2-7|.|.|TRBV18
TGTGCCAGCTCACCATCGGGAGCCGTCTACGAGCAGTACTTC
CASSPSGAVYEQYF
>TRBJ1-2|.|.|TRBV9
TGTGCCAGCAGCGACAGCAGTTGGGGCTACACCTTC
CASSDSSWGYTF
>TRBJ1-2|TRBD1|few|TRBV30
TGTGCCTGGAGTGCAACAGGGGATGGCTACACCTTC
CAWSATGDGYTF
>TRBJ1-4|.|few|TRBV2
TGTGCCAGCAGTGACCCCACGGGTCCATCTAATGAAAAACTGTTTTTT
CASSDPTGPSNEKLFF
>TRBJ1-1|.|many|TRBV12-3/TRBV12-4
TGTGCCAGCAGTTCGGGACACTCGAACACTGAAGCTTTCTTT
CASSSGHSNTEAFF
>TRBJ2-1|TRBD1|.|TRBV18
TGTGCCAGCTCACCGGGACAGGGGATGGGTGTTGAGCAGTTCTTC
CASSPGQGMGVEQFF
>TRBJ1-5|.|few|TRBV20-1
TGCAGTGCTAGACGATCAGGGGAAAATCAGCCCCAGCATTTT
CSARRSGENQPQHF
>TRBJ1-6|.|many|TRBV6-2/TRBV6-3
TGTGCCAGCAGTTACGTGGGACGGAATAATTCACCCCTCCACTTT
CASSYVGRNNSPLHF
>TRBJ1-1|.|few|TRBV28
TGTGCCAGCAGTTTTAACCCGGGGCGGGGGCTTTGGAATCCTTTCTTT
CASSFNPGRGLWNPFF
>TRBJ2-7|.|many|TRBV28
TGTGCCAGCATTCCAAGTCCCCCCGGAGCCTACGAGCAGTACTTC
CASIPSPPGAYEQYF
>TRBJ2-7|TRBD2|many|TRBV6-1
TGTGCCAGCACTAGCGGGAGCTCCTACGAGCAGTACTTC
CASTSGSSYEQYF
>TRBJ2-1|TRBD2|.|TRBV20-1
TGCAGTGCTGGGGCCCTGGTAAGCGGGAGGGCACATGAGCAGTTCTTC
CSAGALVSGRAHEQFF